A selection of T cell receptor beta chains follows, all from one sample in a study of blood T cells in healthy people across ages. TCRdb reanalysed the 5' RACE reads using MiXCR and keeps one entry per CDR3 protein. The sample records roughly 860,000 distinct CDR3 sequences, roughly 60% being singletons. Material: blood. These receptors originate from a man younger than 40 in good health. Both conserved end residues are part of each CDR3. The order of the fields is clone size, V gene, D gene, J gene, CDR3 protein, CDR3 DNA. A D gene is named only where the DNA matches it firmly. Rows may omit the clone size; those that give it use once, few, many or a size class.

clone size: NA; V gene: TRBV7-2; D gene: TRBD1; J gene: TRBJ2-1; CDR3 protein: CASSLPWDRSGNEQFF; CDR3 DNA: TGTGCCAGCAGCTTACCATGGGACAGGTCGGGCAATGAGCAGTTCTTC
clone size: NA; V gene: TRBV4-3; D gene: NA; J gene: TRBJ1-2; CDR3 protein: CASSQDKYYGYTF; CDR3 DNA: TGCGCCAGCAGCCAAGATAAATACTATGGCTACACCTTC
clone size: once; V gene: TRBV27; D gene: TRBD1; J gene: TRBJ1-1; CDR3 protein: CASSLLRTGGTEAFF; CDR3 DNA: TGTGCCAGCAGTTTATTGAGAACAGGGGGCACTGAAGCTTTCTTT
clone size: NA; V gene: TRBV29-1; D gene: NA; J gene: TRBJ2-2; CDR3 protein: CSVNRANTGELFF; CDR3 DNA: TGCAGCGTTAATCGAGCTAACACCGGGGAGCTGTTTTTT
clone size: NA; V gene: TRBV6-1; D gene: NA; J gene: TRBJ1-6; CDR3 protein: CASSDDWTGYSPLHF; CDR3 DNA: TGTGCCAGCAGTGATGACTGGACGGGGTATTCACCCCTCCACTTT
clone size: NA; V gene: TRBV7-3; D gene: TRBD2; J gene: TRBJ2-3; CDR3 protein: CASTPSGASTDTQYF; CDR3 DNA: TGTGCCAGCACCCCTAGCGGAGCTAGCACAGATACGCAGTATTTT
clone size: NA; V gene: TRBV7-9; D gene: TRBD2; J gene: TRBJ2-1; CDR3 protein: CANSAAGENEQFF; CDR3 DNA: TGTGCCAACAGTGCAGCGGGAGAGAATGAGCAGTTCTTC
clone size: once; V gene: TRBV9; D gene: NA; J gene: TRBJ1-2; CDR3 protein: CASSVGLENYGYTF; CDR3 DNA: TGTGCCAGCAGCGTAGGCTTAGAAAACTATGGCTACACCTTC
clone size: NA; V gene: TRBV24-1; D gene: NA; J gene: TRBJ2-6; CDR3 protein: CATSEDPGANVLTF; CDR3 DNA: TGTGCCACCAGTGAGGACCCCGGGGCCAACGTCCTGACTTTC
clone size: NA; V gene: TRBV7-2; D gene: NA; J gene: TRBJ1-4; CDR3 protein: CASSLNGQSQEKLFF; CDR3 DNA: TGTGCCAGCAGCTTAAACGGCCAATCCCAAGAAAAACTGTTTTTT
clone size: NA; V gene: TRBV21-1; D gene: NA; J gene: TRBJ2-7; CDR3 protein: CASSKASNSYEQYF; CDR3 DNA: TGTGCCAGCAGCAAAGCCTCTAACTCCTACGAGCAGTACTTC
clone size: NA; V gene: TRBV4-2; D gene: TRBD2; J gene: TRBJ2-1; CDR3 protein: CASSQDPSGDTLGDEQFF; CDR3 DNA: TGTGCCAGCAGCCAAGATCCCAGCGGGGATACCCTAGGGGATGAGCAGTTCTTC
clone size: NA; V gene: TRBV12-3/TRBV12-4; D gene: NA; J gene: TRBJ2-1; CDR3 protein: CASSPTRRPYNGQFF; CDR3 DNA: TGTGCCAGCAGCCCTACTAGGAGGCCCTACAATGGGCAGTTCTTC
clone size: NA; V gene: TRBV10-3; D gene: TRBD1; J gene: TRBJ2-7; CDR3 protein: CAIRAGDRGYEQYF; CDR3 DNA: TGTGCCATCAGGGCCGGGGACAGGGGCTACGAGCAGTACTTC
clone size: few; V gene: TRBV7-2; D gene: TRBD1; J gene: TRBJ1-6; CDR3 protein: CASSFTGGGSPLHF; CDR3 DNA: TGTGCCAGCAGTTTTACAGGGGGCGGTTCACCCCTCCACTTT
clone size: NA; V gene: TRBV7-3; D gene: NA; J gene: TRBJ1-6; CDR3 protein: CASSLTPAGSSPLHF; CDR3 DNA: TGTGCCAGCAGCTTAACGCCGGCAGGGAGTTCACCCCTCCACTTT
clone size: NA; V gene: TRBV12-3/TRBV12-4; D gene: TRBD1; J gene: TRBJ1-1; CDR3 protein: CASSLSQGATEAFF; CDR3 DNA: TGTGCCAGCAGTTTATCACAGGGGGCTACTGAAGCTTTCTTT
clone size: once; V gene: TRBV5-1; D gene: TRBD2; J gene: TRBJ2-1; CDR3 protein: CASSSGTSGGREFF; CDR3 DNA: TGCGCCAGCAGCTCCGGGACTAGCGGGGGGAGGGAGTTCTTC
clone size: few; V gene: TRBV20-1; D gene: TRBD2; J gene: TRBJ2-1; CDR3 protein: CSASLAGVNEQFF; CDR3 DNA: TGCAGTGCTAGTCTAGCGGGGGTCAATGAGCAGTTCTTC
clone size: NA; V gene: TRBV7-2; D gene: NA; J gene: TRBJ2-7; CDR3 protein: CASSLAGDRYEQYF; CDR3 DNA: TGTGCCAGCAGCTTAGCGGGCGACCGCTACGAGCAGTACTTC
clone size: few; V gene: TRBV12-3/TRBV12-4; D gene: TRBD2; J gene: TRBJ2-1; CDR3 protein: CASKILAGGSEQFF; CDR3 DNA: TGTGCCAGCAAGATACTAGCGGGGGGTAGTGAGCAGTTCTTC
clone size: NA; V gene: TRBV29-1; D gene: NA; J gene: TRBJ2-3; CDR3 protein: CSVVVGGGPKVTSTDTQYF; CDR3 DNA: TGCAGCGTTGTTGTTGGGGGAGGTCCCAAGGTAACTAGCACAGATACGCAGTATTTT
clone size: NA; V gene: TRBV7-8; D gene: NA; J gene: TRBJ2-7; CDR3 protein: CASSSRWGEQYF; CDR3 DNA: TGTGCCAGCAGTTCTCGATGGGGCGAGCAGTACTTC